Below, 12 T cell receptor beta chains from the same sample are listed, as sequenced in a study of T cells in Graves' hyperthyroidism and ophthalmopathy (dated by TCRdb to the late 2010s). The library was built by means of multiplex PCR. TCRdb names Illumina HiSeq 2000 as the instrument used. TCR beta CDR3 regions were amplified from RNA transcripts. For the first round of RT-PCR on the TCR CDR3, the HTBI primer set was used together with the Qiagen OneStep RT-PCR kit. Using fastp trimming at Q25 and MiXCR clonotype assembly, TCRdb reanalyzed the public sequencing data and kept in-frame beta chains. A single entry per CDR3 protein holds the most common genes and DNA from its merged rows. Counted in this sample were roughly 570,000 distinct CDR3 sequences; 46% of them appeared once. Jointly, the top ten make up around 17% of the sample. Sequencing was carried out using peripheral blood or thyroid tissue (not recorded which). The receptors derive from an adult woman with Graves' disease, either hyperthyroidism or ophthalmopathy (not recorded which).

This clonotype came up many times. This chain uses TRBV27 with TRBJ1-6, with TRBD1 matching 12 bases. CDR3 size: 16 residues. Germline values: CDR1 MNHEY, CDR2 SMNVEV (reference sequence). Trimming at V came to 5 bases and at J to 8 bases, leaving 7 bases not matched to a gene. CDR3 in DNA: TGTGCCAGCAGTCTAGGGACAGGGGGCCGCGATTCACCCCTCCACTTT. Translation: CASSLGTGGRDSPLHF.

This clonotype was seen once. The chain is built from TRBV20-1 and TRBJ2-5, with 8 bases fitting TRBD2. The CDR3 contains 15 residues. The V and J ends lost 6 bases and 1 base, in that order; junction bases with no gene match: 10. In germline, CDR1 is DFQATT, CDR2 SNEGSKA (reference sequence). This chain's CDR3 is CSASRLAGRQETQYF. The CDR3 DNA follows: TGCAGTGCCAGCAGGCTAGCGGGTCGCCAAGAGACCCAGTACTTC.

Many counts were recorded for this clonotype. The chain recombines TRBV5-4 with TRBJ2-7, with 7 bases matching TRBD1. V dropped 2 bases and J dropped 9; count of bases not matched to a gene: 11. CDR1 SGHNT and CDR2 YYREEE come from the germline V gene (reference sequence). CDR3 length: 14 residues. The DNA of the CDR3 is TGTGCCAGCAGCTTCGGGACAGCCGGGCCGGGGCAGTACTTC. Protein sequence: CASSFGTAGPGQYF.

The J gene is TRBJ1-2, the V gene TRBV30; D is unresolved. V lost 0 bases to trimming and J lost 2 bases, with 7 bases between them. Per germline, CDR1 GTSNPN and CDR2 SVGIG (reference sequence). The CDR3 loop spans 13 amino acids. This chain's CDR3 is CAWSVLENYGYTF. The CDR3 DNA reads TGTGCCTGGAGTGTACTGGAGAACTATGGCTACACCTTC.

Notes on this clonotype: A read error may explain this, as a much larger clone is one base away. J is TRBJ2-6 and V is TRBV29-1, with unresolved D. Trimming removed 5 bases at V and 4 bases at J, with 15 bases between. Germline-derived CDR1 and CDR2 are SQVTM and ANQGSEA. The CDR3 runs 15 residues. The CDR3 bases are TGCAGCGTTATTGTCGGAGTACCGGGGGCCAACGTCCTGACTTTC. This gives the protein CSVIVGVPGANVLTF.

This clonotype has at least ten counts. The chain employs TRBV7-3 and TRBJ2-7; D is unclear. CDR1 is SGHTA, CDR2 FQGTGA, per germline. The CDR3 sequence is 14 residues long. V was cut by 5 bases and J by 3 bases, with 14 bases left in between. The CDR3 coding sequence is TGTGCCAGCAGCCTGGACCTAACCAACTACGAGCAGTACTTC. Residues: CASSLDLTNYEQYF.

This clonotype was picked up many times. The chain employs TRBV12-3 or TRBV12-4 and TRBJ2-7; the D is unclear. Trimming stripped 2 bases from V and 4 bases from J, with 6 bases between. This CDR3 is 12 amino acids long. CDR3 in amino acids: CASSLRKYEQYF. The CDR3 nucleotides are TGTGCCAGCAGTTTAAGGAAATACGAGCAGTACTTC.

This clonotype was seen at least ten times. The chain joins TRBV6-6 to TRBJ1-1; no clear D gene. Germline V gives CDR1 MNHNY, CDR2 SVGAGI (reference sequence). CDR3 length equals 12 residues. Between the trimmed V and J ends, which lost 7 bases and 4 bases, there was a span of 10 bases. CDR3 protein: CASIKDVTEAFF. CDR3 in DNA: TGTGCCAGCATTAAGGACGTCACTGAAGCTTTCTTT.

This clonotype was seen just once. Given a much more abundant clone one base away, this may be a read error. The rearrangement links TRBV6-1 to TRBJ1-5; 9 bases align to TRBD1. CDR1 MNHNS and CDR2 SASEGT come from the germline V gene. The V segment lost 8 bases and the J segment 4 bases; nucleotides outside the gene matches: 9. There are 15 residues in the CDR3. The CDR3 loop is CASRVTGGSNQPQHF. CDR3 coding DNA: TGTGCCAGCCGTGTAACAGGGGGCTCGAATCAGCCCCAGCATTTT.

This clonotype has only a few counts. The chain combines TRBV20-1 with TRBJ2-5; 13 bases agree with TRBD2. The V gene's germline CDR1 is DFQATT and CDR2 SNEGSKA (reference sequence). The CDR3 length is 19 residues. Trimming cost V 0 bases and J 5 bases; bases outside gene matches: 15. The CDR3 sequence is CSARDSGRIGLAGAETQYF. As DNA, the CDR3 is TGCAGTGCTAGAGACTCGGGACGGATAGGACTAGCGGGAGCGGAGACCCAGTACTTC.

This clonotype was seen at least ten times. The chain recombines TRBV7-9 with TRBJ1-5; D is unclear. The germline V gene encodes CDR1 SEHNR and CDR2 FQNEAQ (reference sequence). Trimming removed 3 bases at V and 2 bases at J, with 17 bases between. CDR3 length equals 17 residues. The CDR3 region has the DNA TGTGCCAGCAGCTTTGCGGGTCCTCCCCACGGCAATCAGCCCCAGCATTTT. It encodes CASSFAGPPHGNQPQHF.

Turning to this clonotype: The junction does not match germline at one end; this may be a read error. The V call is TRBV7-9, the J call TRBJ2-2; tentative D call: TRBD2 (9 bases). From germline, CDR1 is SEHNR and CDR2 FQNEAQ (reference sequence). The CDR3 runs to 13 residues. This CDR3 is CASIQGASGVLFF. The CDR3 region has the DNA TGTGCCAGCATCCAGGGGGCTAGCGGGGTGCTGTTTTTT.